This record concerns one T cell receptor beta chain sequence. Its antigen is unidentified. MiXCR was run by TCRdb on the 5' RACE reads, yielding one entry per CDR3 protein. The data hold a few hundred thousand distinct CDR3 sequences, with over 8.5% observed a single time. The CDR3 is made up of 17 amino acids. V shed 0 bases, J shed 8 bases, and the junction held 10 bases outside the gene matches. Germline-derived CDR1 and CDR2 are MGHRA and YSYEKL. This entry belongs to a study of T-cell memory formation after mild COVID-19. Study-wide results and caveats: Of the contracting clones, CD4+ ones lay mainly in CM and EM, and CD8+ ones in EMRA. Prior to infection, memory already included some responding clones, suggesting cross-reactive memory joined.

The V call is TRBV4-1, the J call TRBJ1-2; 12 nucleotides agree with TRBD1. The receptor's source is a man aged 18 to 29 who had mild COVID-19 (a few samples of this study predate the infection). Cell type and time point are not known. Sequencing input: PBMCs or a T cell subset sorted from them (not recorded which). The CDR3 nucleotides are TGCGCCAGCAGCCAAGATTTGGGACAGGGGGCCTTTTGGGGCTACACCTTC. Protein sequence: CASSQDLGQGAFWGYTF.